These 8 T cell receptor beta chains came from one sample sequenced in a study of cytomegalovirus exposure and HLA in healthy donors. The data were produced by immunoSEQ multiplex PCR, yet TCRdb's version contains in-frame clones alone and is incomplete. The sample lists approximately 230,000 clones; about 88% were seen once. Sequences were obtained from PBMCs. The source is a young man in good health and CMV-seropositive.

This clone came up once. This sequence joins TRBV28 and TRBJ2-2; possibly TRBD1 for D (5 bases). CDR3 length equals 12 residues. Trimming removed 9 bases from V and 1 base from J, with 6 bases in between. The germline gives CDR1 MDHEN, CDR2 SYDVKM. CDR3 sequence: CASRGNTGELFF. The CDR3, as DNA: TGTGCCAGTAGGGGGAACACCGGGGAGCTGTTTTTT.

The rearrangement uses TRBV5-4 and TRBJ2-3, with TRBD2 identical over 14 bases. Losses at the gene ends were 4 bases for V and 8 bases for J; bases not matched to a gene: 9. CDR3 length equals 16 residues. Germline V gives CDR1 SGHNT, CDR2 YYREEE (reference sequence). CDR3 sequence reads: CASSRSTSGRAVTQYF. In nucleotides, the CDR3 is TGTGCCAGCAGCCGATCGACTAGCGGGAGGGCCGTTACGCAGTATTTT.

This clone has just one count. This chain connects TRBV11-2 to TRBJ2-7; 11 bases fit TRBD2. Trimming took 6 bases from V and 4 from J; bases not matched to a gene: 11. CDR3 length: 16 residues. Germline V gives CDR1 SGHAT, CDR2 FQNNGV. CDR3 nucleotides: TGTGCCAGCAGACGGACTAGCGGGTTCGATCAGTACGAGCAGTACTTC. Translation: CASRRTSGFDQYEQYF.

The chain employs TRBV28 and TRBJ1-5, with D unresolved. Germline V gives CDR1 MDHEN, CDR2 SYDVKM. This CDR3 has 16 amino acids. With 6 bases removed from V and 2 bases from J, the gap between germline ends came to 17 bases. CDR3 residues: CASSSLIPHGNQPQHF. CDR3 sequence (DNA): TGTGCCAGCAGCTCCCTTATTCCGCACGGCAATCAGCCCCAGCATTTT.

The chain has TRBV29-1 and TRBJ1-2; D is unresolved. The ends were cut back, 5 bases at V and 8 bases at J, with 9 bases in the middle. The V gene's germline CDR1 is SQVTM and CDR2 ANQGSEA. The length of the CDR3 is 10 residues. CDR3 sequence (DNA): TGCAGCGTTTACACGGCCGGCTACACCTTC. The encoded protein is CSVYTAGYTF.

V gene TRBV2 combines with J gene TRBJ1-2; 9 bases fit TRBD1. The CDR3 contains 15 residues. CDR1 SNHLY and CDR2 FYNNEI come from the germline V gene. Trimming cost V 3 bases and J 7 bases; bases outside gene matches: 9. The CDR3 DNA sequence: TGTGCCAGCAGTGAGGTGAACAGGGGGCTTGGTGGCTACACCTTC. Residues: CASSEVNRGLGGYTF.

The V gene is TRBV28, the J gene TRBJ2-1, with D possibly matching TRBD1 (6 bases). The CDR3 runs 15 residues. Germline V lookup: CDR1 MDHEN, CDR2 SYDVKM. The germline V and J ends were trimmed by 4 bases and 0 bases, with 10 bases remaining between them. This chain's CDR3 is CASSSDRRSYNEQFF. For the CDR3, the DNA is TGTGCCAGCAGTTCAGACAGGCGCTCCTACAATGAGCAGTTCTTC.

The J gene is TRBJ2-5, the V gene TRBV27; a weak D match, TRBD1 (6 bases). Trimming pared 4 bases from V and 1 base from J, leaving 7 bases between. The germline gives CDR1 MNHEY, CDR2 SMNVEV (reference sequence). This CDR3 comprises 13 residues. In DNA form, the CDR3 reads TGTGCCAGCAGTTCCAGGGGCCAAGAGACCCAGTACTTC. Its translation is CASSSRGQETQYF.